The sequence of this T cell receptor beta chain was determined in a study of CD8+ T cells in alopecia areata. Overall study context: A regimen of oral tofacitinib, 5 to 10 mg twice daily, was given to treated patients. Study results and limitations: Under tofacitinib, numerous expanded lesional clonotypes remained detectable in scalp and blood.

Indicated treatment: oral pan-JAK inhibitor, 5-10 mg twice daily. Reverse transcription of extracted RNA yielded cDNA, which provided the sequencing template. Produced via immunoSEQ multiplex PCR; TCRdb's table is partial and in-frame only. The data hold approximately 220,000 clones, with around two fifths observed a single time. This clone was detected only once. Its target is not known. The V end lost 3 bases, the J end lost 7 bases, and 13 bases lay between the germline ends. The CDR3 sequence is 14 residues long. Per germline, CDR1 MDHEN and CDR2 SYDVKM. The TCR originated in a human donor with alopecia areata. J is TRBJ2-1 and V is TRBV28; no definite D call. Material: CD4+ T cells sorted from blood, obtained at approximately week 30, from a patient treated with tofacitinib. The chain's CDR3 is CASSFGPPKNEQFF. CDR3 DNA sequence: TGTGCCAGCAGTTTTGGACCGCCTAAGAATGAGCAGTTCTTC.